This T cell receptor (beta chain) appears in the sequencing data of a study of OX40 agonist ivuxolimab in advanced cancers. This clone was found once. Antigen specificity is unknown. Clones were read by immunoSEQ multiplex PCR, and TCRdb kept only the in-frame ones, dropping some. The sample consists of under 80,000 clones, over 80% of them appearing once. Findings and caveats of the study: Dosing at 0.1 to 3.0 mg/kg was accompanied by clonal expansion of CD4+ and CD8+ blood T cells by week 6.

The CDR3 spans 12 residues. Per germline, CDR1 MNHEY and CDR2 SVGAGI. V lost 1 base to trimming and J lost 9 bases, with 7 bases between them. This clonotype originated in an adult with an advanced solid tumor such as melanoma, head and neck, liver or kidney cancer. Material: CD4+ or CD8+ T cells sorted from blood, obtained in a trial of the OX40 agonist ivuxolimab. V is TRBV6-5 and J is TRBJ2-1; D ambiguous. The CDR3 is CASSYLRSEQFF. The DNA of the CDR3 is TGTGCCAGCAGTTACTTGAGGAGTGAGCAGTTCTTC.